The 16 T cell receptor beta chains below come from one sample, sequenced in a study of CXCR3-negative and CXCR3-positive naive CD8 T cells. Findings of the study overall: More hydrophobic TRB CDR3s were found in CXCR3-positive naive cells than in CXCR3-negative naive cells.

The TRB libraries of cDNA were built by UMI-labeled 5' RACE. TCRdb reanalyzed the 5' RACE reads and collapses them to one entry per CDR3 protein, without DNA. The sample table includes nearly 90,000 distinct CDR3 sequences. Antigen specificity for these receptors is unknown. The sequencing input was naive CXCR3+ CD8+ T cells from blood. The subset: CD45RO-CCR7+CD27+CD95- naive CD8+ T cells expressing CXCR3 (TNR3+). The receptors originated from a human donor in good health. Some clones in this sample may be carry-over from other donors' samples.

V and J are TRBV30 and TRBJ1-2. The CDR3 covers 11 residues. Germline CDR1 and CDR2: GTSNPN and SVGIG (reference sequence). CDR3 protein: CAWEEGYGYTF.

The chain combines TRBV4-1 with TRBJ2-5. The CDR3 spans 15 residues. The germline V gene encodes CDR1 MGHRA and CDR2 YSYEKL. The CDR3 loop reads CASSQGWVGEETQYF.

This chain joins TRBV28 and TRBJ2-1; the D call of TRBD2 rests on TCRdb alone, since no DNA is present to check it. The CDR3 is 13 amino acids. CDR1 and CDR2 from the germline V gene are MDHEN and SYDVKM. This CDR3 reads CASSELGLNEQFF.

The V gene is TRBV20-1, the J gene TRBJ2-7; TCRdb calls TRBD1, which cannot be checked without DNA. The CDR3 runs to 14 residues. CDR1 and CDR2 (germline): DFQATT, SNEGSKA (reference sequence). The CDR3 loop reads CSAKDRDQIHEQYF.

V is TRBV20-1 and J is TRBJ1-5. Germline V CDR1 and CDR2: DFQATT, SNEGSKA (reference sequence). The CDR3 sequence is 16 residues long. CDR3 in amino acids: CSASFSRDYSNQPQHF.

The gene calls are TRBV7-8 and TRBJ2-7; TCRdb lists TRBD1, though no DNA is available to test this call. This CDR3 region has 17 residues. The germline gives CDR1 SGHVS, CDR2 FQNEAQ. The CDR3 reads CASSTSVAGTGAYEQYF. Looking up the rest from reference TRBV7-8 and TRBJ2-7 gives the full variable domain: GAGVSQSPRYKVAKRGQDVALRCDPISGHVSLFWYQQALGQGPEFLTYFQNEAQLDKSGLPSDRFFAERPEGSVSTLKIQRTQQEDSAVYLCASSTSVAGTGAYEQYFGPGTRLTVT.

V is TRBV6-2 or TRBV6-3 and J is TRBJ2-1; the TRBD1 assignment by TCRdb is unverifiable without DNA. CDR1 and CDR2 from the germline V gene are MNHEY and SVGEGT. The CDR3 totals 17 residues. The CDR3 protein is CASSHAPKEQGWNEQFF.

This sequence joins TRBV28 and TRBJ2-5; the D gene TCRdb calls, TRBD1, cannot be checked with no DNA. This CDR3 has 15 amino acids. The germline V gene has CDR1 MDHEN and CDR2 SYDVKM. The CDR3 protein is CASSRYRGHEETQYF.

The genes are TRBV25-1 and TRBJ1-6; the D call of TRBD1 rests on TCRdb alone, since no DNA is present to check it. Germline V gene lookup returns CDR1 MGHDK and CDR2 SYGVNS. The CDR3 spans 16 residues. The CDR3 loop reads CASSEFFRDPNSPLHF.

The V gene is TRBV4-3, the J gene TRBJ1-1; TCRdb proposes TRBD1, but this gene call is untestable without DNA. The germline V gene encodes CDR1 LGHNA and CDR2 YSLEER. CDR3 length: 15 residues. CDR3 in amino acids: CASSQDPRENTEAFF.

The chain carries TRBV5-4 and TRBJ1-2. Germline CDR1 SGHNT, CDR2 YYREEE (reference sequence). This CDR3 has 15 residues. CDR3 sequence reads: CASSLVVGSVYGYTF.

The chain employs TRBV11-3 and TRBJ2-1. Germline V gene lookup returns CDR1 SGHNT and CDR2 YENEEA. CDR3 length: 15 amino acids. The CDR3 spells CASSPSGRLGDEQFF.

The chain couples TRBV27 to TRBJ2-7; TCRdb's D call of TRBD1 is untestable without DNA. CDR3 length equals 12 residues. The V gene's germline CDR1 is MNHEY and CDR2 SMNVEV (reference sequence). CDR3 residues: CASTTGGHEQYF.

The chain is built from TRBV6-6 and TRBJ2-3; the TCRdb D gene call, TRBD2, has no DNA to confirm it. Looked up from germline, CDR1 is MNHNY and CDR2 is SVGAGI (reference sequence). This CDR3 has 16 residues. CDR3 amino acids: CASSRTSGTSTDTQYF.

The chain recombines TRBV6-6 with TRBJ2-2; TCRdb lists TRBD1, though no DNA is available to test this call. The CDR3 has 21 residues. Germline V gene sequence: CDR1 MNHNY, CDR2 SVGAGI (reference sequence). CDR3 sequence: CASSYSRTGFGDGYNTGELFF.

This sequence joins TRBV13 and TRBJ2-2. CDR3 length: 14 amino acids. CDR1 PRHDT and CDR2 FYEKMQ come from the germline V gene (reference sequence). Here the CDR3 reads CASSLITTTGELFF.